Detailed here is one T cell receptor beta chain. This entry belongs to a study of blood T cell repertoires in COVID-19. Study at large: The United States, Italy and Spain supplied acute and convalescent COVID-19 samples.

Germline V gene data show CDR1 as SGHRS and CDR2 as YFSETQ. There are 15 residues in the CDR3. With V trimmed by 1 base and J by 7 bases, 7 bases remained unmatched. Authors' processing steps: Estimated nucleated cell counts came from reference gene primer amplification. Profiling relied on immunoSEQ multiplex PCR, and the TCRdb table lists in-frame clones only, not all of them. V, J and clone size were drawn from that table, and D and trimming were deduced from the DNA. The data contain fewer than 300,000 clones, nearly 90% of them singletons. Sequenced: peripheral blood. This rearrangement joins TRBV5-1 to TRBJ1-4, with TRBD1 matching 7 bases. The TCR sequence derives from a young man with active or convalescent COVID-19. CDR3 loop: CASSLTRGRLEKLFF. Written as DNA, the CDR3 is TGCGCCAGCAGCTTGACTAGGGGGCGCCTTGAAAAACTGTTTTTT.